A single sample is the source of the 15 T cell receptor beta chains below, sequenced in a study of shared clonotypes between healthy human individuals. Libraries were prepared by immunoSEQ multiplex PCR; TCRdb keeps only in-frame clonotypes and omits some of them. The sample records 400,000 to 600,000 clones, 60% to 80% being singletons. The sample consisted of PBMCs. The source is a woman aged 40 to 55 in good health. Some clones in this sample may be carry-over from other donors' samples.

Only a few counts were recorded for this clone. The rearrangement joins TRBV28 to TRBJ1-5; D unclear. The CDR3 contains 15 residues. CDR1 and CDR2 (germline): MDHEN, SYDVKM. V lost 4 bases and J lost 4, with 14 bases in between. The CDR3 DNA reads TGTGCCAGCAGTTCAGGTTATAAGGGTAATCAGCCCCAGCATTTT. This translates into CASSSGYKGNQPQHF.

This clone was counted once. The chain recombines TRBV18 with TRBJ2-2; the D is unclear. Trimming left V 2 bases short and J 0 bases short, with 10 bases between. CDR1 is KGHSH and CDR2 is LQKENI in the germline V gene. The CDR3 is made up of 16 amino acids. In DNA form, the CDR3 reads TGTGCCAGCTCACCAAGGTCGGCCTCGAACACCGGGGAGCTGTTTTTT. Protein product: CASSPRSASNTGELFF.

The V and J genes are TRBV28 and TRBJ2-7; 11 bases fit TRBD2. Germline assignment: CDR1 MDHEN and CDR2 SYDVKM. CDR3 size: 15 residues. The V segment lost 7 bases and the J segment 2 bases; nucleotides outside the gene matches: 7. The CDR3 sequence is CASIPGTSGTYEQYF. Here the CDR3 DNA reads TGTGCCAGCATCCCCGGGACTAGCGGAACCTACGAGCAGTACTTC.

V gene TRBV7-3 combines with J gene TRBJ2-7; D gene ambiguous. Germline V gene data show CDR1 as SGHTA and CDR2 as FQGTGA. The V gene lost 1 base and the J gene lost 3 bases, with 4 bases spanning the gap. The CDR3 has 12 amino acids. In DNA, the CDR3 is TGTGCCAGCAGCTTAATTAGCTACGAGCAGTACTTC. It is translated as CASSLISYEQYF.

V gene TRBV6-1 combines with J gene TRBJ2-7; TRBD1 might be the D (5 bases). From germline, CDR1 is MNHNS and CDR2 SASEGT. Trimming cost V 2 bases and J 2 bases, with 10 bases left between them. CDR3 length: 14 amino acids. The CDR3 DNA is TGTGCCAGCAGTGAACTGACAGTTCCCTACGAGCAGTACTTC. Amino acids: CASSELTVPYEQYF.

This chain uses TRBV4-2 with TRBJ2-6, with D hard to call. This CDR3 spans 15 amino acids. Trimming cost V 0 bases and J 1 base, with 4 bases left between them. CDR1 is LGHNA, CDR2 YNFKEQ, per germline. The CDR3 sequence is CASSQDGSGANVLTF. As DNA, the CDR3 is TGTGCCAGCAGCCAAGACGGTTCTGGGGCCAACGTCCTGACTTTC.

This clone was counted between two and nine times. V and J are TRBV15 and TRBJ2-5; tentative D call: TRBD2 (6 bases). CDR1 and CDR2 (germline): LNHNV, YYDKDF (reference sequence). The CDR3 sequence is 15 residues long. V was shortened by 0 bases and J by 2 bases, with 10 bases between the two germline ends. The chain's CDR3 is CATSRDRGLQETQYF. The CDR3 DNA follows: TGTGCCACCAGCAGAGATAGGGGACTGCAAGAGACCCAGTACTTC.

The gene calls are TRBV27 and TRBJ2-1; D may be TRBD1 (6 bases). V lost 5 bases to trimming and J lost 9 bases, with 14 bases between them. The length of the CDR3 is 13 residues. In germline, CDR1 is MNHEY, CDR2 SMNVEV (reference sequence). In DNA, the CDR3 is TGTGCCAGCAGTGCTCAGGGGCCCCTTGAGCAGTTCTTC. Translation: CASSAQGPLEQFF.

This chain links TRBV5-6 with TRBJ1-2, with unresolved D. Trimming shortened V by 4 bases and J by 4 bases, and 11 bases separated the two germline ends. The CDR3 is 13 amino acids. Germline assignment: CDR1 SGHDT and CDR2 YYEEEE. CDR3 DNA sequence: TGTGCCAGCAGCCTGCCGGAGTCCTATGGCTACACCTTC. Protein: CASSLPESYGYTF.

J is TRBJ1-5 and V is TRBV7-9; TRBD1 matches 7 bases. The CDR3 is 14 residues long. With V trimmed by 5 bases and J by 5 bases, 6 bases remained unmatched. Germline V gene data show CDR1 as SEHNR and CDR2 as FQNEAQ (reference sequence). CDR3 loop: CASSPTGTDQPQHF. DNA of the CDR3: TGTGCCAGCAGCCCCACCGGGACAGATCAGCCCCAGCATTTT.

The chain uses TRBV7-3 and TRBJ1-2; no reliable D call. With 4 bases removed from V and 8 bases from J, the gap between germline ends came to 17 bases. CDR1 and CDR2 (germline): SGHTA, FQGTGA. The length of the CDR3 is 14 residues. As DNA, the CDR3 is TGTGCCAGCAGCTCCGGACCTCTCCCCAAGGGCTACACCTTC. Protein product: CASSSGPLPKGYTF.

The genes are TRBV14 and TRBJ2-3; 10 nucleotides agree with TRBD2. This CDR3 spans 14 amino acids. Germline CDR1 is SGHDN and CDR2 is FVKESK. Unmatched junction bases numbered 5, after V lost 5 bases and J lost 6 bases. CDR3 in amino acids: CASSALAGVDTQYF. The DNA for the CDR3 is TGTGCCAGCAGCGCCCTAGCGGGAGTGGATACGCAGTATTTT. The whole variable domain, filled in from reference TRBV14 and TRBJ2-3, reads EAGVTQFPSHSVIEKGQTVTLRCDPISGHDNLYWYRRVMGKEIKFLLHFVKESKQDESGMPNNRFLAERTGGTYSTLKVQPAELEDSGVYFCASSALAGVDTQYFGPGTRLTVL.

DNA of the CDR3: TGTGCCATCAACGCCGGGACTAGCGGGCAGTACTTC. Translation gives CAINAGTSGQYF. The chain recombines TRBV10-3 with TRBJ2-7, with 11 bases that match TRBD2. The CDR3 has 12 amino acids. Germline V gene sequence: CDR1 ENHRY, CDR2 SYGVKD. V trimming: 7 bases; J trimming: 9 bases; junction bases outside the gene matches: 5.

The V and J genes are TRBV5-6 and TRBJ2-7; 10 bases are a match to TRBD1. There are 15 residues in the CDR3. Germline V gene sequence: CDR1 SGHDT, CDR2 YYEEEE. The V segment lost 4 bases and the J segment 5 bases; nucleotides outside the gene matches: 9. CDR3 in amino acids: CASSRAGTGVDEQYF. CDR3 DNA sequence: TGTGCCAGCAGCCGCGCCGGGACAGGGGTAGACGAGCAGTACTTC.

This sequence joins TRBV5-1 and TRBJ2-3; D may be TRBD2 (5 bases). Per the germline V gene, CDR1 is SGHRS and CDR2 is YFSETQ. V gave up 6 bases and J gave up 3 bases, with 8 bases separating them. This CDR3 region has 12 residues. This CDR3 is CASTTGTDTQYF. In nucleotides, the CDR3 is TGCGCCAGCACGACGGGAACAGATACGCAGTATTTT.